This passage covers 9 T cell receptor beta chains from one sample sequenced in a study of blood T cell repertoires in COVID-19. Sequenced by immunoSEQ multiplex PCR; TCRdb stores in-frame clones only, minus some. The repertoire consists of roughly 300,000 clones, with just over 90% occurring once and the leading ten covering around 2.2%. Material for sequencing was peripheral blood. These receptors originate from a woman in her thirties with COVID-19, enrolled during active disease.

This chain uses TRBV14 with TRBJ2-7; 7 bases match TRBD2. Germline V gives CDR1 SGHDN, CDR2 FVKESK. This CDR3 is built from 16 residues. V shed 2 bases and J 0 bases; nucleotides not matched to a gene: 7. The CDR3 DNA sequence: TGTGCCAGCAGCCAAATAGGCGGGAGCCCCTCCTACGAGCAGTACTTC. This gives the protein CASSQIGGSPSYEQYF.

This clone has only one observation. The rearrangement links TRBV19 to TRBJ1-2, with TRBD1 matching 8 bases. Germline loops: CDR1 LNHDA, CDR2 SQIVND (reference sequence). V trimming: 1 base; J trimming: 7 bases; junction bases outside the gene matches: 8. The CDR3 loop spans 15 amino acids. In DNA, the CDR3 is TGTGCCAGTAGTATAGCGGCAGGGGGCAGCGGTGGCTACACCTTC. As protein: CASSIAAGGSGGYTF.

This sequence joins TRBV13 and TRBJ1-3; TRBD1 matches at 8 bases. CDR1 is PRHDT and CDR2 is FYEKMQ in the germline V gene (reference sequence). V was clipped by 2 bases and J by 0 bases; unmatched bases: 6. The CDR3 sequence is 17 residues long. For the CDR3, the DNA is TGTGCCAGCAGCTTACGACAGGGGCCTACCTCTGGAAACACCATATATTTT. It yields the protein CASSLRQGPTSGNTIYF.

This clone was seen more than once but under ten times. This chain joins TRBV7-6 and TRBJ1-6, with 7 nucleotides matching TRBD1. CDR1 and CDR2 (germline): SGHVS, FNYEAQ. The CDR3 contains 16 residues. Losses at the gene ends were 1 base for V and 7 bases for J; bases not matched to a gene: 7. The CDR3 DNA reads as TGTGCCAGCAGCTTAGGGGTAGGGACAGCCAATTCACCCCTCCACTTT. Encoded protein: CASSLGVGTANSPLHF.

This chain connects TRBV28 to TRBJ2-6; D ambiguous. V was trimmed by 6 bases and J by 1 base, leaving 10 bases between them. Germline CDR1 is MDHEN and CDR2 is SYDVKM. The CDR3 has 15 amino acids. CDR3 sequence (DNA): TGTGCCAGCAGCTACATCGGGTCTGGGGCCAACGTCCTGACTTTC. This gives the protein CASSYIGSGANVLTF.

V usage is TRBV5-1 and J usage is TRBJ1-4; D is perhaps TRBD1 (5 bases). The CDR3 consists of 16 residues. Germline CDR1 and CDR2: SGHRS and YFSETQ. The germline V and J ends were trimmed by 4 bases and 0 bases, with 13 bases remaining between them. CDR3 bases: TGCGCCAGCAGCCCGGGGGGTGGCGCAACTAATGAAAAACTGTTTTTT. Translating it yields CASSPGGGATNEKLFF.

J is TRBJ1-5 and V is TRBV28; the D gene is possibly TRBD1 (6 bases). Looked up from germline, CDR1 is MDHEN and CDR2 is SYDVKM. V was shortened by 6 bases and J by 5 bases, with 11 bases between the two germline ends. The CDR3 contains 13 residues. The CDR3 reads CASSSTGYQPQHF. As DNA, the CDR3 is TGTGCCAGCAGCTCGACAGGCTATCAGCCCCAGCATTTT.

The rearrangement joins TRBV5-1 to TRBJ1-3; D is undetermined. Per germline, CDR1 SGHRS and CDR2 YFSETQ. V shed 2 bases and J shed 3 bases, with 3 bases lying between them. The CDR3 totals 12 residues. The CDR3 nucleotides are TGCGCCAGCAGCTTCAATGGAAACACCATATATTTT. Translation: CASSFNGNTIYF. Together with reference TRBV5-1 and TRBJ1-3, the CDR3 gives the full variable domain: KAGVTQTPRYLIKTRGQQVTLSCSPISGHRSVSWYQQTPGQGLQFLFEYFSETQRNKGNFPGRFSGRQFSNSRSEMNVSTLELGDSALYLCASSFNGNTIYFGEGSWLTVV.

The V call is TRBV3-1 (or the pseudogene TRBV3-2), the J call TRBJ1-1; 8 bases are a match to TRBD1. The ends lost 2 bases at V and 4 bases at J; junction bases unmatched: 9. The CDR3 is 16 residues long. Germline V CDR1 and CDR2: LGHDT, YNNKEL (reference sequence). Written as DNA, the CDR3 is TGTGCCAGCAGCCAACGAATCACAGGGGGGGGCACTGAAGCTTTCTTT. Amino acids: CASSQRITGGGTEAFF.